A selection of T cell receptor beta chains follows, all from one sample in a study of CD8+CD57+ T cells in acquired aplastic anemia. TCRdb processed the reads anew with MiXCR; each CDR3 protein has one entry. The sample records roughly 130,000 distinct CDR3 sequences, about half being singletons. The specimen was sorted CD4+, CD8+, or CD8+CD57+ T cells (not recorded which) from PBMCs. Source of these receptors: a human donor in good health, serving as a control. Each CDR3 is given with its conserved first and last residue. The order of the fields is D gene, clone size, V gene, J gene, CDR3 DNA, CDR3 protein. D genes are given only for firm matches. Expanded clones are given a class, and other clones once, few, many or no size at all.

>TRBD2|-|TRBV25-1|TRBJ2-5
TGTGCCAGCAGTGAATCAAAAAGGGGAGGGAACCAAGAGACCCAGTACTTC
CASSESKRGGNQETQYF
>TRBD2|-|TRBV7-8|TRBJ2-3
TGTGCCAGCAGCTTAGAGTGGACTAGCGGGAAAGATACGCAGTATTTT
CASSLEWTSGKDTQYF
>-|many|TRBV5-5|TRBJ1-2
TGTGCCAGCAGACCCGGGGCGGGACCAAAAGAGGGCTACACCTTC
CASRPGAGPKEGYTF
>-|-|TRBV24-1|TRBJ2-3
TGTGCCACCAGTGACCGGCGGAGGAGCGGGAGCACAGATACGCAGTATTTT
CATSDRRRSGSTDTQYF
>-|-|TRBV2|TRBJ1-1
TGTGCCAGCAGTCAGTGGGAAGCTTTCTTT
CASSQWEAFF
>-|many|TRBV3-1|TRBJ1-1
TGTGCCAGCAGCCCTCGAGGCATGAACACTGAAGCTTTCTTT
CASSPRGMNTEAFF
>-|many|TRBV20-1|TRBJ1-2
TGCAGTGCTAGAAGCGGGAATGGCTACACCTTC
CSARSGNGYTF
>-|-|TRBV2|TRBJ1-1
TGTGCCAGCAGGTCTACAGCGGCCCGGAACACTGGAGCTTTCTTT
CASRSTAARNTGAFF
>-|-|TRBV7-7|TRBJ2-2
TGTGCCAGCAGCCCTGACGGTTACACCGGGGAGCTGTTTTTT
CASSPDGYTGELFF
>-|-|TRBV7-9|TRBJ2-7
TGTGCCAGCAGCTTAAGGGCAGGGACCAACTACGAGCAGTACTTC
CASSLRAGTNYEQYF
>-|many|TRBV19|TRBJ1-4
TGTGCCAGTAGTATTCGGTCATCCGAGTGGGAAAAACTGTTTTTT
CASSIRSSEWEKLFF
>-|-|TRBV20-1|TRBJ2-3
TGCAGTGCTAGGGGTCCCAACGGAAATACGCAGTATTTT
CSARGPNGNTQYF
>-|many|TRBV19|TRBJ2-7
TGTGCCAGTAGTATAGTTGCCTCGGGCGGCTCCTACGAGCAGTACTTC
CASSIVASGGSYEQYF
>-|-|TRBV5-5|TRBJ1-1
TGTGCCAGCAGCTTGTCCTGGTCCATGAACACTGAAGCTTTCTTT
CASSLSWSMNTEAFF
>TRBD1|-|TRBV2|TRBJ2-7
TGTGCCAGCAGTGGGGACAGGGCTGGGGAGCAGTACTTC
CASSGDRAGEQYF
>-|many|TRBV6-2/TRBV6-3|TRBJ1-3
TGTGCCAGCAGAAACGGGGGCAACTCTGGAAACACCATATATTTT
CASRNGGNSGNTIYF
>-|-|TRBV7-2|TRBJ1-2
TGTGCCAGCAGCTCGTGGGGGAGTGGCTACACCTTC
CASSSWGSGYTF
>-|-|TRBV14|TRBJ2-7
TGTGCCAGCGCATCAGGGTCCGGCGGATGGGGCGAGCAGTACTTC
CASASGSGGWGEQYF
>-|-|TRBV11-2|TRBJ2-1
TGTGCCAGCAGCTTAACACCCTTTTCCTACAATGAGCAGTTCTTC
CASSLTPFSYNEQFF
>-|many|TRBV20-1|TRBJ2-2
TGCAGTGCTAGAGATCAGACAGGGAACACCGGGGAGCTGTTTTTT
CSARDQTGNTGELFF
>TRBD2|-|TRBV7-3|TRBJ2-5
TGTGCCAGCAGTTCCGGGTTGGGGACTAGCGGGGGACTCGCGGAGACCCAGTACTTC
CASSSGLGTSGGLAETQYF
>-|-|TRBV7-2|TRBJ1-2
TGTGCCAGCAGCCCCAAGGCGGGCGGCTATGGCTACACCTTC
CASSPKAGGYGYTF
>TRBD1|few|TRBV20-1|TRBJ1-2
TGCAGTGCTAGTCCGGACAGGGACTATGGCTACACCTTC
CSASPDRDYGYTF
>-|many|TRBV20-1|TRBJ1-1
TGCAGTGCTAGAGGACCACTTCGGGCTTTCTTT
CSARGPLRAFF
>TRBD1|many|TRBV7-2|TRBJ1-2
TGTGCCAGCAGCGTAGACAGGGGTGGCGGCTACACCTTC
CASSVDRGGGYTF
>-|-|TRBV7-2|TRBJ2-7
TGTGCCAGCAGCTTAGGTAACAGGCTCTACGAGCAGTACTTC
CASSLGNRLYEQYF
>-|few|TRBV7-8|TRBJ2-1
TGTGCCAGCAGCTCAAACAATGAGCAGTTCTTC
CASSSNNEQFF
>TRBD2|-|TRBV19|TRBJ2-7
TGTGCCAGTAGTATGGGACTAGCGGGGGGGCCGTACGAGCAGTACTTC
CASSMGLAGGPYEQYF
>-|-|TRBV19|TRBJ1-1
TGTGCCAGTAGTCCCCGGACTAGCGGGGACACTGAAGCTTTCTTT
CASSPRTSGDTEAFF
>TRBD2|-|TRBV15|TRBJ2-7
TGTGCCACCAGCAGAGGAGCGGGGGGTTCCTACGAGCAGTACTTC
CATSRGAGGSYEQYF
>-|many|TRBV12-3/TRBV12-4|TRBJ1-1
TGTGCCAGCAGTTTAGATCCGGCTAACACTGAAGCTTTCTTT
CASSLDPANTEAFF
>TRBD2|many|TRBV12-3/TRBV12-4|TRBJ2-1
TGTGCCAGCAGTTCCAGCGGGGGGGCCAGGAATGAGCAGTTCTTC
CASSSSGGARNEQFF
>TRBD1|-|TRBV25-1|TRBJ2-3
TGTGCCAGCAGTGAACAGGGGGCCTCCACAGATACGCAGTATTTT
CASSEQGASTDTQYF
>-|-|TRBV2|TRBJ1-2
TGTGCCAGCAGCTCCCAGGGTTCGGGGTTGGGCTACACCTTC
CASSSQGSGLGYTF
>-|-|TRBV24-1|TRBJ1-2
TGTGCCACCATATCCGGGACGGGGTACGGCTACACCTTC
CATISGTGYGYTF
>-|few|TRBV10-3|TRBJ2-7
TGTGCCATCAGTGATGGAGGGGCGAACTCCTACGAGCAGTACTTC
CAISDGGANSYEQYF
>-|many|TRBV4-3|TRBJ1-1
TGCGCCAGCAGCCAAAGCTCCGTGGGGGACACTGAAGCTTTCTTT
CASSQSSVGDTEAFF